The following is a TCR beta chain sequence with its context. The antigen is unknown. This CDR3 is missing its conserved last phenylalanine or tryptophan, likely due to a read error. It is unclear where the CDR3 begins or ends on the DNA, so no DNA is shown, and the CDR3 is as TCRdb lists it. The data originate from a study of CD8+CD57+ T cells in acquired aplastic anemia. At the level of the study: Mean yield of DNA from sorted CD4+ and CD8+ cells was 3.2 ug.

Sequencing involved patients with CD8+CD57+ cell expansion previously shown by flow cytometry. Findings and limits, study-wide: Researchers report that fewer than 30 CD8+ CDR3 sequences appeared in both patients and controls.

Genomic DNA, serving as template, underwent TCR beta VDJ and CDR3 profiling. TCRdb recomputed calls from the reads with MiXCR, one row per CDR3 protein. The sample has roughly 200,000 distinct CDR3 sequences, over 55% seen once. Ends included, the CDR3 has 17 residues. The clonotype comes from a human donor with aplastic anemia. Sequenced sample: sorted CD4+, CD8+, or CD8+CD57+ T cells (not recorded which) from PBMCs. The V call is TRBV12-3 or TRBV12-4, the J call TRBJ2-7; the table's D call of TRBD2 was not tested on the DNA. CDR3 protein: CASSAKGLAGDDPTSST.